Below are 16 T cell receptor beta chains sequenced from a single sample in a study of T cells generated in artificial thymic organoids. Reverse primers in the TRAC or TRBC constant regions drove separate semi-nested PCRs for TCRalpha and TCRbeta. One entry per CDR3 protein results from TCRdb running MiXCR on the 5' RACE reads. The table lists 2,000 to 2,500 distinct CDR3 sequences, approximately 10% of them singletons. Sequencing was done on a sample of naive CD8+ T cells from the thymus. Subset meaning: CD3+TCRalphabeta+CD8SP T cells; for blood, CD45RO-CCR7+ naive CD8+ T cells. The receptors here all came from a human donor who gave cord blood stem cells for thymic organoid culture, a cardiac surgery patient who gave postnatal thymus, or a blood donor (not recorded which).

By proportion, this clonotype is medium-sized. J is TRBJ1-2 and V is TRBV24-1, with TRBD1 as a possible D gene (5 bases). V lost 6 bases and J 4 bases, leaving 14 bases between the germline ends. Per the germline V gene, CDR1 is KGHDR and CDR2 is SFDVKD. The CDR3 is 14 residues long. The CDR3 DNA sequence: TGTGCCACCAGTCCCGGGGGACCAACCTATGGCTACACCTTC. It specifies CATSPGGPTYGYTF.

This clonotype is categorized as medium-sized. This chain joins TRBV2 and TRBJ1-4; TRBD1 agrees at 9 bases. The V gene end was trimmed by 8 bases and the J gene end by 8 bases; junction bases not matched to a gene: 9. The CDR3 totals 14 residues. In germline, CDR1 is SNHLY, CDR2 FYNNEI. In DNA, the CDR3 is TGTGCCAGCGAATCGGGACAGGGCCAGGAAAAACTGTTTTTT. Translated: CASESGQGQEKLFF.

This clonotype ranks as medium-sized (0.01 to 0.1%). CDR3 residues: CASSSTDYEQYF. The CDR3 DNA follows: TGTGCCAGCAGCTCCACCGATTACGAGCAGTACTTC. The chain carries TRBV5-5 and TRBJ2-7, with D unresolved. The germline gives CDR1 SGHKS, CDR2 YYEKEE (reference sequence). The V end was cut by 3 bases, the J end by 4 bases, with 8 bases between. The CDR3 extends over 12 amino acids.

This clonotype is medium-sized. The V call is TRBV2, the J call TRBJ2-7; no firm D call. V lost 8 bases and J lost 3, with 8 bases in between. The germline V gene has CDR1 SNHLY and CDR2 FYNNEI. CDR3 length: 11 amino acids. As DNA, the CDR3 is TGTGCCAGCGGTGGGGTCTACGAGCAGTACGTC. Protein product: CASGGVYEQYV.

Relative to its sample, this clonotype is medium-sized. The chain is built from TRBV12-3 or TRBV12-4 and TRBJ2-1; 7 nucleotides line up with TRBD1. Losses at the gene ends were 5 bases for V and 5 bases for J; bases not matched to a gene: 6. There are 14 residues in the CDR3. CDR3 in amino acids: CASSPGTAHNEQFF. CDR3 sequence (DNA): TGTGCCAGCAGTCCCGGGACAGCCCACAATGAGCAGTTCTTC.

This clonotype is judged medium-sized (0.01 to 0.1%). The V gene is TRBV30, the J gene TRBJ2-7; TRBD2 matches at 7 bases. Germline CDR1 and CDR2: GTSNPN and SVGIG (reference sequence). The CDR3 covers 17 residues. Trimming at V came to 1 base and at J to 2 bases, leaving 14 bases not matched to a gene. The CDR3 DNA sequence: TGTGCCTGGAGTGGACACCCTAGGACTAGTTTACCCTACGAGCAGTACTTC. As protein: CAWSGHPRTSLPYEQYF.

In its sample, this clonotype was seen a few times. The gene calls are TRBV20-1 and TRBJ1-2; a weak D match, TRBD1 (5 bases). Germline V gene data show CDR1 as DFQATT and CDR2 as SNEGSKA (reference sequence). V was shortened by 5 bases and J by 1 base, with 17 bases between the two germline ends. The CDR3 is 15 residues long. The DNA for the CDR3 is TGCAGTGCTTCAAGTAAGGACACCCATAACTATGGCTACACCTTC. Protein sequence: CSASSKDTHNYGYTF.

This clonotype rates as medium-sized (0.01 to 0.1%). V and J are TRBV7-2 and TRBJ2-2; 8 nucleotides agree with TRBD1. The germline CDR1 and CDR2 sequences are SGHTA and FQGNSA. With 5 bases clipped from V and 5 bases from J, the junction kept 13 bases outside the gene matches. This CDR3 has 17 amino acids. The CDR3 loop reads CASSPKGGQGRTGELFF. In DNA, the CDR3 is TGTGCCAGCAGCCCTAAGGGTGGACAGGGACGGACCGGGGAGCTGTTTTTT.

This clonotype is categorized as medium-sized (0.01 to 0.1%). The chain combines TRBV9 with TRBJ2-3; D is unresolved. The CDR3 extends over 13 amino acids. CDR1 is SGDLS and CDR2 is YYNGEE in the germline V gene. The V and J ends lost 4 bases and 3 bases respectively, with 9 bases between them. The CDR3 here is CASSPRPTDTQYF. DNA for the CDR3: TGTGCCAGCAGCCCTCGACCTACAGATACGCAGTATTTT. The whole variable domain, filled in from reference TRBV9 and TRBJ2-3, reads DSGVTQTPKHLITATGQRVTLRCSPRSGDLSVYWYQQSLDQGLQFLIQYYNGEERAKGNILERFSAQQFPDLHSELNLSSLELGDSALYFCASSPRPTDTQYFGPGTRLTVL.

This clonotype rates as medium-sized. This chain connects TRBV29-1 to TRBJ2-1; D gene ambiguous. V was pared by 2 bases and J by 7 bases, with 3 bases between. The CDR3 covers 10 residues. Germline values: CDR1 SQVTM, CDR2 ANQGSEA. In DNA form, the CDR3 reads TGCAGCGTTGAAATAAATGAGCAGTTCTTC. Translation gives CSVEINEQFF.

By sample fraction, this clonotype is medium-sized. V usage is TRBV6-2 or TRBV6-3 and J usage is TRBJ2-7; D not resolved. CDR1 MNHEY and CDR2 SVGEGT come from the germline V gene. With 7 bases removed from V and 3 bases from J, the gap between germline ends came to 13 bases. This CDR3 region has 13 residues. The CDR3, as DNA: TGTGCCAGCAAAGCGAACATAAACTACGAGCAGTACGTC. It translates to CASKANINYEQYV.

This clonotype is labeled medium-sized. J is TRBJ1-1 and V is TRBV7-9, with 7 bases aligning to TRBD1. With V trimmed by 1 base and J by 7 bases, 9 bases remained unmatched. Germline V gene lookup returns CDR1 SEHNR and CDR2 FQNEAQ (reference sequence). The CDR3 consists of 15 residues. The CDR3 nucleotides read TGTGCCAGCAGCTTAGTGCAGGGGGTAGGGGATGAAGCTTTCTTT. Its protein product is CASSLVQGVGDEAFF.

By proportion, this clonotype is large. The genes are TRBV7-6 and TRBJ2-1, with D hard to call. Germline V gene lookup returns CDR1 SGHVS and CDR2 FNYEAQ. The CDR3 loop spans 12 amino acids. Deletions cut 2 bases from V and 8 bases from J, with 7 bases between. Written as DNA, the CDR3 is TGTGCCAGCAGCTTACCCGGCGATGAGCAGTTCTTC. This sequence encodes CASSLPGDEQFF.

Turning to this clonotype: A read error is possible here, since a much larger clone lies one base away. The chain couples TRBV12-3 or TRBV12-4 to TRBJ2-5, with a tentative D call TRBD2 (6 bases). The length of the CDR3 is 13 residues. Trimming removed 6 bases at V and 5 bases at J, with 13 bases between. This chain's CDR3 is CASSRGLIETQYF. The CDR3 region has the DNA TGTGCCAGCAGCCGGGGGTTAATCGAGACCCAGTACTTC.

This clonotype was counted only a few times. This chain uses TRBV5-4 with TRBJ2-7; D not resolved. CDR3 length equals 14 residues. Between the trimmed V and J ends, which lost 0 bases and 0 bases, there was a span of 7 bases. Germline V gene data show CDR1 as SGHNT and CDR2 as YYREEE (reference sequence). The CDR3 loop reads CASSLGGPSYEQYF. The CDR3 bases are TGTGCCAGCAGCTTGGGCGGACCCTCCTACGAGCAGTACTTC.

CDR3 region: CASSFNRGRANTGELFF. The CDR3 coding sequence is TGTGCCAGCAGTTTTAACAGGGGGCGAGCGAACACCGGGGAGCTGTTTTTT. The chain carries TRBV28 and TRBJ2-2, with TRBD1 matching over 9 bases. Germline CDR1 MDHEN, CDR2 SYDVKM. V lost 3 bases and J lost 0; bases outside the gene matches: 5. This CDR3 is 17 amino acids long. The full variable domain, in which reference TRBV28 and TRBJ2-2 provide the parts outside the CDR3, is DVKVTQSSRYLVKRTGEKVFLECVQDMDHENMFWYRQDPGLGLRLIYFSYDVKMKEKGDIPEGYSVSREKKERFSLILESASTNQTSMYLCASSFNRGRANTGELFFGEGSRLTVL.